These 25 T cell receptor beta chains came from one sample sequenced in a study of blood T cell repertoires in COVID-19 (TCRdb year 2020). Library preparation employed the immunoSEQ multiplex PCR assay. TCRdb's version of the immuneACCESS table is confined to in-frame rearrangements and falls short of the full clone set. An unresolved V gene accounts for under half of the shortfall where checked; the remainder is of unknown origin. Counted in this sample were 75,000 to 90,000 clones; about 89% of them appeared once. The ten largest clones capture 4.9% of the sample. Sequencing used peripheral blood. The receptors stem from a man aged 50 or older with active or convalescent COVID-19.

V usage is TRBV5-4 and J usage is TRBJ2-2, with D tentatively TRBD2 (7 bases). The V and J ends lost 4 bases and 4 bases respectively, with 17 bases between them. The germline V gene has CDR1 SGHNT and CDR2 YYREEE (reference sequence). The CDR3 consists of 16 residues. CDR3 sequence: CASSMFLGGLTGELFF. The CDR3 coding sequence is TGTGCCAGCAGCATGTTCCTCGGGGGGCTCACCGGGGAGCTGTTTTTT.

This clone has more than one count but fewer than ten. The genes are TRBV30 and TRBJ2-6; the D gene is possibly TRBD1 (5 bases). Trimming took 0 bases from V and 2 from J, leaving 14 bases between them. This CDR3 has 17 amino acids. Germline V gene data show CDR1 as GTSNPN and CDR2 as SVGIG (reference sequence). The CDR3 sequence: CAWSVSGWVAGANVLTF. The DNA of the CDR3 is TGTGCCTGGAGTGTCTCAGGGTGGGTTGCTGGGGCCAACGTCCTGACTTTC.

The gene calls are TRBV4-3 and TRBJ2-7; 10 bases are shared with TRBD2. From germline, CDR1 is LGHNA and CDR2 YSLEER. CDR3 length: 17 residues. Trimming at V came to 0 bases and at J to 5 bases, leaving 10 bases not matched to a gene. The CDR3 nucleotides read TGCGCCAGCAGCCAAGATACAGCGGGGGGGCCTAGGGACGAGCAGTACTTC. Translation gives CASSQDTAGGPRDEQYF.

The V gene is TRBV12-3 or TRBV12-4, the J gene TRBJ1-2; 9 nucleotides agree with TRBD1. This CDR3 region has 13 residues. Unmatched junction bases numbered 4, after V lost 3 bases and J lost 8 bases. In nucleotides, the CDR3 is TGTGCCAGCAGTTTCGGGACAGGGAGCGGCTACACCTTC. It is translated as CASSFGTGSGYTF.

Concerning this clone itself: Other DNA sequences of this sample code for an identical CDR3. This chain uses TRBV11-2 with TRBJ1-3; a weak D match, TRBD1 (6 bases). The CDR3 runs to 15 residues. The ends were cut back, 0 bases at V and 4 bases at J, with 10 bases in the middle. The germline V gene has CDR1 SGHAT and CDR2 FQNNGV. The DNA of the CDR3 is TGTGCCAGCAGCTTAGAAACAGGGAGAGGAAACACCATATATTTT. Translated: CASSLETGRGNTIYF.

The chain uses TRBV10-2 and TRBJ2-5; D possibly corresponds to TRBD2 (5 bases). With 4 bases removed from V and 4 bases from J, the gap between germline ends came to 16 bases. Germline CDR1 and CDR2: WSHSY and SAAADI. CDR3 length: 15 residues. The CDR3 reads CASSAGKGGGETQYF. CDR3 DNA: TGCGCCAGCAGTGCCGGCAAAGGAGGCGGAGAGACCCAGTACTTC.

This clone was picked up one time. The chain carries TRBV5-1 and TRBJ1-1, with D tentatively TRBD1 (6 bases). Germline V gene lookup returns CDR1 SGHRS and CDR2 YFSETQ. The ends were cut back, 4 bases at V and 4 bases at J, with 14 bases in the middle. The CDR3 sequence is 14 residues long. CDR3 sequence reads: CASSPGGGVTEAFF. The CDR3 DNA follows: TGCGCCAGCAGCCCGGGGGGCGGAGTCACTGAAGCTTTCTTT.

CDR3 nucleotides: TGTGCCAGCAGCTTATTGGGCAGGAAGAGCTCCTATAATTCACCCCTCCACTTT. This codes for CASSLLGRKSSYNSPLHF. The chain employs TRBV7-8 and TRBJ1-6; unclear D gene. Trimming took 2 bases from V and 0 from J, leaving 14 bases between them. Germline V lookup: CDR1 SGHVS, CDR2 FQNEAQ. This CDR3 contains 18 residues.

The V call is TRBV10-1, the J call TRBJ2-1, with a possible D match to TRBD1 (6 bases). CDR1 and CDR2 from the germline V gene are WNHNN and SYGVQD (reference sequence). V was shortened by 6 bases and J by 6 bases, with 18 bases between the two germline ends. This CDR3 has 15 residues. CDR3 sequence reads: CASSEVWTATNEQFF. CDR3 nucleotide sequence: TGCGCCAGCAGCGAAGTCTGGACAGCTACCAATGAGCAGTTCTTC.

This chain connects TRBV30 to TRBJ2-1; 12 bases line up with TRBD2. The CDR3 extends over 15 amino acids. Germline V gives CDR1 GTSNPN, CDR2 SVGIG (reference sequence). Trimming at V came to 8 bases and at J to 0 bases, leaving 5 bases not matched to a gene. This chain's CDR3 is CARTSGGPSYNEQFF. Written as DNA, the CDR3 is TGTGCCAGAACTAGCGGGGGGCCCTCCTACAATGAGCAGTTCTTC.

This clone has a single count. The V and J genes are TRBV21-1 and TRBJ2-2; the D call in the table, TRBD1, was not verified against the DNA. TRBV21-1 is an annotated pseudogene. The length of the CDR3 is 15 residues. The CDR3 loop reads CASRSTGVDTGELFF. CDR3 sequence (DNA): TGTGCCAGCAGGTCAACAGGGGTCGACACCGGGGAGCTGTTTTTT.

The chain joins TRBV7-8 to TRBJ2-1; a weak D match, TRBD2 (5 bases). V lost 2 bases and J 4 bases, leaving 12 bases between the germline ends. Looked up from germline, CDR1 is SGHVS and CDR2 is FQNEAQ. This CDR3 contains 15 residues. The CDR3 region is CASSLTGINYNEQFF. The CDR3 nucleotides read TGTGCCAGCAGCTTAACCGGGATTAATTACAATGAGCAGTTCTTC.

J is TRBJ2-5 and V is TRBV7-9; perhaps TRBD2 as D (6 bases). Between the trimmed V and J ends, which lost 2 bases and 1 base, there was a span of 14 bases. Germline loops: CDR1 SEHNR, CDR2 FQNEAQ (reference sequence). This CDR3 is built from 16 residues. CDR3 in DNA: TGTGCCAGCAGCTTATCGTTCGGGGGTACCCAAGAGACCCAGTACTTC. It encodes CASSLSFGGTQETQYF.

The V gene is TRBV12-5, the J gene TRBJ2-7; tentatively, D is TRBD2 (7 bases). V was pared by 9 bases and J by 4 bases, with 19 bases between. Looked up from germline, CDR1 is LGHNT and CDR2 is FRNRAP. The CDR3 runs to 14 residues. The CDR3 here is CARRIGGPRYEQYV. The CDR3 DNA reads as TGTGCTAGGCGCATCGGGGGGCCCCGATACGAGCAGTACGTC.

The chain is built from TRBV5-5 and TRBJ1-5; 7 bases agree with TRBD1. Germline V gives CDR1 SGHKS, CDR2 YYEKEE (reference sequence). The CDR3 sequence is 15 residues long. With 0 bases clipped from V and 4 bases from J, the junction kept 4 bases outside the gene matches. CDR3 coding DNA: TGTGCCAGCAGCTTGGCGGGACAGAGAAATCAGCCCCAGCATTTT. Translation gives CASSLAGQRNQPQHF.

The V and J genes are TRBV5-1 and TRBJ2-2; 9 nucleotides align to TRBD1. V lost 2 bases to trimming and J lost 5 bases; unmatched junction nucleotides: 4. The CDR3 contains 15 residues. Germline values: CDR1 SGHRS, CDR2 YFSETQ. DNA for the CDR3: TGCGCCAGCAGCTTACAGGGGGCGCGGACCGGGGAGCTGTTTTTT. It codes for CASSLQGARTGELFF.

This chain connects TRBV19 to TRBJ1-1, with D unclear. Trimming cost V 1 base and J 11 bases, with 17 bases left between them. The CDR3 sequence is 14 residues long. Germline values: CDR1 LNHDA, CDR2 SQIVND (reference sequence). The CDR3 loop reads CASSIGYSTSGAFF. In nucleotides, the CDR3 is TGTGCCAGTAGTATAGGTTACTCGACAAGTGGGGCTTTCTTT. Based on the CDR3 plus reference TRBV19 and TRBJ1-1, the full variable domain is DGGITQSPKYLFRKEGQNVTLSCEQNLNHDAMYWYRQDPGQGLRLIYYSQIVNDFQKGDIAEGYSVSREKKESFPLTVTSAQKNPTAFYLCASSIGYSTSGAFFGQGTRLTVV.

The rearrangement uses TRBV19 and TRBJ1-5, with 8 bases fitting TRBD1. The V and J ends lost 8 bases and 0 bases, in that order; junction bases with no gene match: 3. The CDR3 has 14 residues. The V gene's germline CDR1 is LNHDA and CDR2 SQIVND (reference sequence). The CDR3 DNA follows: TGTGCCAGTTCTGGACAGGGTAGCAATCAGCCCCAGCATTTT. Its protein product is CASSGQGSNQPQHF.

V usage is TRBV6-2 or TRBV6-3 and J usage is TRBJ1-1; 10 bases line up with TRBD1. In germline, CDR1 is MNHEY, CDR2 SVGEGT. The junction had 1 base not matched to a gene; V was cut back by 2 bases and J by 4 bases. The CDR3 sequence is 14 residues long. CDR3 residues: CASSYGDRGTEAFF. CDR3 DNA: TGTGCCAGCAGTTACGGGGACAGGGGCACTGAAGCTTTCTTT.

This chain joins TRBV7-2 and TRBJ2-1; D gene ambiguous. The CDR3 totals 16 residues. Germline loops: CDR1 SGHTA, CDR2 FQGNSA. Trimming removed 1 base at V and 2 bases at J, with 12 bases between. CDR3 loop: CASSLDTGSAYNEQFF. Here the CDR3 DNA reads TGTGCCAGCAGCTTAGACACCGGGTCAGCCTACAATGAGCAGTTCTTC.

This clone was detected once. The V gene is TRBV19, the J gene TRBJ2-1, with 8 bases that match TRBD1. The CDR3 has 14 residues. In germline, CDR1 is LNHDA, CDR2 SQIVND (reference sequence). V trimming: 5 bases; J trimming: 10 bases; junction bases outside the gene matches: 10. For the CDR3, the DNA is TGTGCCAGTAGTTCCGGACAGGGTCTGGGAGAGCAGTTCTTC. Its translation: CASSSGQGLGEQFF.

V is TRBV7-9 and J is TRBJ1-4; no clear D. The CDR3 consists of 14 residues. The germline V gene encodes CDR1 SEHNR and CDR2 FQNEAQ (reference sequence). Trimming pared 4 bases from V and 4 bases from J, leaving 10 bases between. The CDR3 bases are TGTGCCAGCAGCTCCGTGCCACTTAATGAAAAACTGTTTTTT. Amino acids: CASSSVPLNEKLFF.

J is TRBJ1-5 and V is TRBV19, with D unclear. This CDR3 has 17 amino acids. The V and J ends lost 3 bases and 0 bases respectively, with 15 bases between them. Germline V gene sequence: CDR1 LNHDA, CDR2 SQIVND (reference sequence). The DNA for the CDR3 is TGTGCCAGTAGTATGGCACAGATCCCTTATAGCAATCAGCCCCAGCATTTT. Its translation: CASSMAQIPYSNQPQHF.

V gene TRBV6-5 combines with J gene TRBJ2-3; possible D gene TRBD1, 5 bases. CDR1 is MNHEY and CDR2 is SVGAGI in the germline V gene. This CDR3 has 15 residues. Trimming shortened V by 2 bases and J by 0 bases, and 9 bases separated the two germline ends. CDR3 coding DNA: TGTGCCAGCAGTTACGGGGCTTATAGCACAGATACGCAGTATTTT. Its translation is CASSYGAYSTDTQYF.

This chain joins TRBV15 and TRBJ1-6, with D hard to call. CDR3 length equals 15 residues. Germline V gene data show CDR1 as LNHNV and CDR2 as YYDKDF (reference sequence). V gave up 0 bases and J gave up 9 bases, with 12 bases separating them. CDR3 sequence reads: CATSRDRGIGSPLHF. The DNA of the CDR3 is TGTGCCACCAGCAGAGATAGAGGGATTGGTTCACCCCTCCACTTT.